The next 6 T cell receptor beta chains were all read from a single sample in a study of Ad26.COV2.S vaccination and SARS-CoV-2 variants. TCRdb's copy holds only in-frame clones and misses some; the assay was immunoSEQ multiplex PCR. The repertoire includes over 85,000 clones, more than 70% of them detected once, and roughly 15% sits in the top ten. The source material was peripheral blood, sampled after recovery from COVID-19. Receptors were obtained from a human donor who had recovered from COVID-19.

The V and J genes are TRBV7-9 and TRBJ1-1; the D is unclear. The V gene lost 5 bases and the J gene lost 3 bases, with 19 bases spanning the gap. CDR1 is SEHNR and CDR2 is FQNEAQ in the germline V gene (reference sequence). The CDR3 runs to 16 residues. The CDR3 nucleotides are TGTGCCAGCAGCCTTCCACCAACGAGTCGTGACACTGAAGCTTTCTTT. Protein: CASSLPPTSRDTEAFF.

The chain is built from TRBV10-3 and TRBJ2-3, with no clear D. The germline V gene encodes CDR1 ENHRY and CDR2 SYGVKD. This CDR3 is built from 12 residues. The germline V and J ends were trimmed by 2 bases and 4 bases, with 4 bases remaining between them. In DNA form, the CDR3 reads TGTGCCATCAGTGAGACGTCAGATACGCAGTATTTT. Translated, it gives CAISETSDTQYF.

This chain uses TRBV6-5 with TRBJ2-7, with D unresolved. V lost 5 bases and J 2 bases, leaving 10 bases between the germline ends. CDR3 length equals 13 residues. CDR1 MNHEY and CDR2 SVGAGI come from the germline V gene. The CDR3 region has the DNA TGTGCCAGCAGTCCGACCGCCCCCTACGAGCAGTACTTC. The encoded protein is CASSPTAPYEQYF.

This clone was detected many times. This rearrangement joins TRBV11-2 to TRBJ2-7; TRBD2 agrees at 13 bases. CDR1 SGHAT and CDR2 FQNNGV come from the germline V gene. This CDR3 contains 15 residues. The J segment lost 6 bases and the V segment lost 5 bases, leaving 7 bases of the junction unmatched. CDR3 loop: CASSPGLAGESEQYF. CDR3 in DNA: TGTGCCAGCAGCCCTGGACTAGCGGGAGAATCCGAGCAGTACTTC. Supplemented by reference TRBV11-2 and TRBJ2-7, the full variable domain reads EAGVAQSPRYKIIEKRQSVAFWCNPISGHATLYWYQQILGQGPKLLIQFQNNGVVDDSQLPKDRFSAERLKGVDSTLKIQPAKLEDSAVYLCASSPGLAGESEQYFGPGTRLTVT.

The rearrangement links TRBV6-2 or TRBV6-3 to TRBJ1-1; D call uncertain. Germline values: CDR1 MNHEY, CDR2 SVGEGT. There are 15 residues in the CDR3. V was shortened by 0 bases and J by 0 bases, with 8 bases between the two germline ends. The CDR3 region has the DNA TGTGCCAGCAGTTACTCTCAGGTAATGAACACTGAAGCTTTCTTT. Protein product: CASSYSQVMNTEAFF.

CDR3 protein: CASSLSDRGRLAYGYTF. The CDR3 DNA is TGTGCCAGCAGCTTGTCGGACAGGGGGCGCCTAGCCTATGGCTACACCTTC. The rearrangement joins TRBV7-9 to TRBJ1-2, with 11 bases aligning to TRBD1. There are 17 residues in the CDR3. CDR1 SEHNR and CDR2 FQNEAQ come from the germline V gene (reference sequence). Trimming took 3 bases from V and 4 from J; bases not matched to a gene: 10.